Below, 17 T cell receptor beta chains from the same sample are listed, as sequenced in a study of T cells in lung cancer brain metastases. This table comes from immunoSEQ multiplex PCR, and its TCRdb copy is limited to in-frame clones, with some not included. The sample carries around 880 clones, 93% recorded once. Sequenced material: tumor tissue from the primary lung tumor. These receptors were obtained from a woman between 40 and 55 years old with non-small cell lung cancer.

J is TRBJ1-6 and V is TRBV5-1; 10 bases agree with TRBD1. CDR3 length equals 15 residues. V shed 4 bases, J shed 10 bases, and the junction held 8 bases outside the gene matches. Germline loops: CDR1 SGHRS, CDR2 YFSETQ. DNA for the CDR3: TGCGCCAGCAGCCCCTGGGACAGGGGCGAATCACCCCTCCACTTT. This gives the protein CASSPWDRGESPLHF.

The V gene is TRBV7-3, the J gene TRBJ2-5; the match to TRBD1 covers 10 bases. In germline, CDR1 is SGHTA, CDR2 FQGTGA. There are 15 residues in the CDR3. The trim removed 5 bases at V and 5 bases at J, leaving 8 bases unmatched. CDR3 nucleotide sequence: TGTGCCAGCAGCCCTGGGACAGGGGCGGTGGAGACCCAGTACTTC. This codes for CASSPGTGAVETQYF.

CDR3 protein: CASSRTAPSGTYNEQFF. CDR3 bases: TGCGCCAGCAGTCGAACCGCCCCAAGCGGGACCTACAATGAGCAGTTCTTC. The V and J genes are TRBV10-1 and TRBJ2-1, with 7 bases matching TRBD2. Germline V gene sequence: CDR1 WNHNN, CDR2 SYGVQD (reference sequence). V lost 5 bases to trimming and J lost 2 bases; unmatched junction nucleotides: 12. The CDR3 has 17 residues.

The sample holds one count of this clone. This chain connects TRBV7-3 to TRBJ2-1, with 14 bases that match TRBD2. V shed 4 bases, J shed 2 bases, and the junction held 4 bases outside the gene matches. This CDR3 has 17 residues. The V gene's germline CDR1 is SGHTA and CDR2 FQGTGA. CDR3 in DNA: TGTGCCAGCAGCTCCGGACTAGCGGGAGGTCCCTACAATGAGCAGTTCTTC. It encodes CASSSGLAGGPYNEQFF. Full variable domain (remainder filled in from reference TRBV7-3 and TRBJ2-1): GAGVSQTPSNKVTEKGKYVELRCDPISGHTALYWYRQSLGQGPEFLIYFQGTGAADDSGLPNDRFFAVRPEGSVSTLKIQRTERGDSAVYLCASSSGLAGGPYNEQFFGPGTRLTVL.

The J gene is TRBJ2-2, the V gene TRBV29-1, with D uncertain. CDR3 length equals 13 residues. V gave up 0 bases and J gave up 2 bases, with 4 bases separating them. Looked up from germline, CDR1 is SQVTM and CDR2 is ANQGSEA. The CDR3, as DNA: TGCAGCGTTGAAGACACCAACACCGGGGAGCTGTTTTTT. It specifies CSVEDTNTGELFF.

The rearrangement uses TRBV14 and TRBJ2-5; tentatively, D is TRBD2 (6 bases). This CDR3 comprises 14 residues. With 3 bases removed from V and 7 bases from J, the gap between germline ends came to 15 bases. The germline V gene has CDR1 SGHDN and CDR2 FVKESK. The CDR3 region has the DNA TGTGCCAGCAGCCAGGTCAGCGGGTTTGCGACCCAGTACTTC. Its protein product is CASSQVSGFATQYF.

This sequence joins TRBV14 and TRBJ1-4, with 7 bases that match TRBD1. Germline lookup yields CDR1 SGHDN and CDR2 FVKESK. V dropped 3 bases and J dropped 5; count of bases not matched to a gene: 9. The CDR3 spans 16 residues. CDR3 sequence reads: CASSQGPGQPNEKLFF. CDR3 bases: TGTGCCAGCAGCCAGGGCCCGGGACAGCCCAATGAAAAACTGTTTTTT.

The genes are TRBV6-4 and TRBJ1-1, with TRBD1 matching 8 bases. CDR1 and CDR2 from the germline V gene are MRHNA and SNTAGT. The junction had 4 bases not matched to a gene; V was cut back by 4 bases and J by 3 bases. There are 14 residues in the CDR3. CDR3 residues: CASSVTGGDTEAFF. The CDR3 nucleotides read TGTGCCAGCAGTGTTACAGGGGGGGACACTGAAGCTTTCTTT.

V and J are TRBV7-2 and TRBJ2-3; D unresolved. Germline CDR1 SGHTA, CDR2 FQGNSA. V gave up 0 bases and J gave up 4 bases, with 8 bases separating them. The CDR3 is made up of 14 amino acids. The CDR3 region has the DNA TGTGCCAGCAGCTTAGCGCGTACGGCAGATACGCAGTATTTT. This translates into CASSLARTADTQYF.

This chain connects TRBV5-1 to TRBJ2-6; D is unresolved. Germline assignment: CDR1 SGHRS and CDR2 YFSETQ. Trimming took 3 bases from V and 0 from J, leaving 13 bases between them. The CDR3 extends over 17 amino acids. The CDR3 nucleotides are TGCGCCAGCAGCTATCTGACCCCAACCTCTGGGGCCAACGTCCTGACTTTC. Protein product: CASSYLTPTSGANVLTF. Together with reference TRBV5-1 and TRBJ2-6, the CDR3 gives the full variable domain: KAGVTQTPRYLIKTRGQQVTLSCSPISGHRSVSWYQQTPGQGLQFLFEYFSETQRNKGNFPGRFSGRQFSNSRSEMNVSTLELGDSALYLCASSYLTPTSGANVLTFGAGSRLTVL.

The sample holds one count of this clone. The identical CDR3 is also encoded by other nucleotide sequences in the sample. V is TRBV5-1 and J is TRBJ2-5; D assignment may be TRBD1 or TRBD2 (5 bases each). Trimming removed 6 bases from V and 14 bases from J, with 17 bases in between. Germline V gene data show CDR1 as SGHRS and CDR2 as YFSETQ. This CDR3 comprises 11 residues. The CDR3 bases are TGCGCCAGCAAAGAGGGACGGGCCGAATACTTC. Translation gives CASKEGRAEYF.

This clone is a singleton in its sample. This sequence joins TRBV5-6 and TRBJ1-1; D not resolved. Germline V gene data show CDR1 as SGHDT and CDR2 as YYEEEE. The CDR3 length is 11 residues. V lost 4 bases and J lost 0, with 1 base in between. The CDR3 here is CASSVNTEAFF. The CDR3 nucleotides are TGTGCCAGCAGCGTGAACACTGAAGCTTTCTTT.

This clone was seen a handful of times. This chain joins TRBV18 and TRBJ1-1, with 8 nucleotides matching TRBD1. CDR3 length equals 16 residues. V lost 5 bases to trimming and J lost 0 bases; unmatched junction nucleotides: 8. Germline CDR1 reads KGHSH; CDR2 reads LQKENI. The chain's CDR3 is CASSFGTGRLNTEAFF. CDR3 DNA: TGTGCCAGCTCATTTGGGACAGGAAGACTGAACACTGAAGCTTTCTTT.

The chain joins TRBV30 to TRBJ2-7, with D unclear. This CDR3 comprises 14 residues. Germline CDR1 reads GTSNPN; CDR2 reads SVGIG (reference sequence). Deletions cut 5 bases from V and 4 bases from J, with 18 bases between. The CDR3 DNA reads as TGTGCCTGGGAAAACCCCGATGGCAGATACGAGCAGTACTTC. This codes for CAWENPDGRYEQYF.

J is TRBJ2-7 and V is TRBV18, with TRBD2 identical over 8 bases. V trimming: 3 bases; J trimming: 5 bases; junction bases outside the gene matches: 6. Germline CDR1 is KGHSH and CDR2 is LQKENI. CDR3 length: 14 residues. Written as DNA, the CDR3 is TGTGCCAGCTCACCCATGATGCGGGGGGACGAGCAGTACTTC. Its translation: CASSPMMRGDEQYF.

This chain links TRBV18 with TRBJ2-1; D might be TRBD2 (5 bases). V lost 3 bases and J lost 4, with 16 bases in between. This CDR3 has 16 amino acids. The V gene's germline CDR1 is KGHSH and CDR2 LQKENI. The CDR3 here is CASSPIAGRFYNEQFF. The DNA of the CDR3 is TGTGCCAGCTCACCGATCGCGGGCCGATTTTACAATGAGCAGTTCTTC.

The CDR3 here is CASSPRALYGYTF. CDR3 coding DNA: TGTGCCAGCAGCCCTCGGGCCTTATATGGCTACACCTTC. This sequence joins TRBV9 and TRBJ1-2, with no clear D. This CDR3 spans 13 amino acids. Trimming left V 4 bases short and J 5 bases short, with 12 bases between. Germline V lookup: CDR1 SGDLS, CDR2 YYNGEE.